One sample yielded the 11 T cell receptor beta chains listed below, sequenced in a study of blood T cell repertoires in COVID-19 (dated by TCRdb to between 2020 and 2021). Preparation of the library involved the immunoSEQ multiplex PCR assay. The source is immuneACCESS, and TCRdb retained only in-frame sequences with V and J called. Part of the clones is not carried over; for the studies checked, unresolved V genes explain less than half of this, and the remainder is unexplained. The sample includes about 270,000 clones, with approximately 77% observed a single time. The ten top clones hold less than 4% of the sample. Material for sequencing was peripheral blood. These receptors originate from a young woman with acute or convalescent COVID-19.

The chain combines TRBV3-1 (or the pseudogene TRBV3-2) with TRBJ1-4; 7 nucleotides match TRBD1. CDR1 is LGHDT and CDR2 is YNNKEL in the germline V gene (reference sequence). V lost 5 bases, J lost 0 bases, and 6 bases stayed unmatched. The length of the CDR3 is 16 residues. The CDR3 DNA reads as TGTGCCAGCAGCGCAAGACAGGGCGCAACTAATGAAAAACTGTTTTTT. It translates to CASSARQGATNEKLFF.

This clone was found once. The chain recombines TRBV7-8 with TRBJ2-1; D ambiguous. The CDR3 length is 14 residues. CDR1 and CDR2 from the germline V gene are SGHVS and FQNEAQ. V was cut by 0 bases and J by 4 bases, with 7 bases left in between. The CDR3 DNA follows: TGTGCCAGCAGCTTAGCTCCCGAGTACAATGAGCAGTTCTTC. Translated: CASSLAPEYNEQFF.

The chain joins TRBV7-2 to TRBJ1-1; possibly TRBD1 for D (5 bases). There are 15 residues in the CDR3. The V and J ends lost 5 bases and 1 base respectively, with 14 bases between them. Germline CDR1 and CDR2: SGHTA and FQGNSA. The CDR3 region has the DNA TGTGCCAGCAGCCGCAGGGCAGGCCCGAACACTGAAGCTTTCTTT. It yields the protein CASSRRAGPNTEAFF.

This clone is a singleton in its sample. The rearrangement uses TRBV28 and TRBJ2-4, with D perhaps TRBD2 (7 bases). The V gene's germline CDR1 is MDHEN and CDR2 SYDVKM. This CDR3 spans 15 amino acids. The germline V and J ends were trimmed by 3 bases and 1 base, with 10 bases remaining between them. Here the CDR3 reads CASSLGGPAKNIQYF. The CDR3 DNA follows: TGTGCCAGCAGTTTGGGGGGGCCCGCCAAAAACATTCAGTACTTC.

This clone was counted a single time. V gene TRBV2 combines with J gene TRBJ2-2, with a possible D match to TRBD1 (6 bases). With 6 bases removed from V and 2 bases from J, the gap between germline ends came to 13 bases. The CDR3 consists of 15 residues. Germline CDR1 reads SNHLY; CDR2 reads FYNNEI. CDR3 amino acids: CASRVRTVNTGELFF. The CDR3 region has the DNA TGTGCCAGCAGAGTGCGGACAGTAAACACCGGGGAGCTGTTTTTT.

This chain uses TRBV29-1 with TRBJ1-4; TRBD1 might be the D (6 bases). The CDR3 is made up of 14 amino acids. Germline CDR1 SQVTM, CDR2 ANQGSEA. With 4 bases removed from V and 11 bases from J, the gap between germline ends came to 20 bases. The CDR3 is CSVGLNREGTKLFF. The DNA of the CDR3 is TGCAGCGTTGGACTTAACAGGGAGGGGACCAAACTGTTTTTT.

This sequence joins TRBV21-1 and TRBJ1-1. TRBV21-1 is termed a pseudogene. The CDR3 has 14 amino acids. DNA of the CDR3: TGTGCCAGCACCCTGACGGGAATGAACACTGAAGCTTTCTTT. Translated, it gives CASTLTGMNTEAFF.

This chain uses TRBV19 with TRBJ2-7; 9 bases map to TRBD1. Germline values: CDR1 LNHDA, CDR2 SQIVND (reference sequence). The CDR3 length is 16 residues. Trimming at V came to 4 bases and at J to 0 bases, leaving 7 bases not matched to a gene. CDR3 amino acids: CASSTSGTGSSYEQYF. The CDR3, as DNA: TGTGCCAGTAGTACGAGCGGGACAGGGAGCTCCTACGAGCAGTACTTC.

J is TRBJ1-2 and V is TRBV30, with unresolved D. Germline V CDR1 and CDR2: GTSNPN, SVGIG (reference sequence). This CDR3 comprises 12 residues. V lost 4 bases and J 4 bases, leaving 10 bases between the germline ends. The CDR3 loop reads CAWTGATYGYTF. CDR3 bases: TGTGCCTGGACCGGAGCGACCTATGGCTACACCTTC.

The V call is TRBV5-1, the J call TRBJ1-6, with D perhaps matching TRBD1 (6 bases). V lost 0 bases to trimming and J lost 8 bases, with 9 bases between them. The length of the CDR3 is 14 residues. Germline CDR1 reads SGHRS; CDR2 reads YFSETQ. CDR3 amino acids: CASSLGTEHSPLHF. DNA for the CDR3: TGCGCCAGCAGCTTGGGGACAGAACATTCACCCCTCCACTTT.

This chain uses TRBV30 with TRBJ1-1, with TRBD1 identical over 8 bases. CDR1 is GTSNPN, CDR2 SVGIG, per germline (reference sequence). The CDR3 totals 12 residues. V lost 5 bases and J lost 1; bases outside the gene matches: 0. The CDR3 is CAWDRGNTEAFF. CDR3 in DNA: TGTGCCTGGGACAGGGGGAACACTGAAGCTTTCTTT.